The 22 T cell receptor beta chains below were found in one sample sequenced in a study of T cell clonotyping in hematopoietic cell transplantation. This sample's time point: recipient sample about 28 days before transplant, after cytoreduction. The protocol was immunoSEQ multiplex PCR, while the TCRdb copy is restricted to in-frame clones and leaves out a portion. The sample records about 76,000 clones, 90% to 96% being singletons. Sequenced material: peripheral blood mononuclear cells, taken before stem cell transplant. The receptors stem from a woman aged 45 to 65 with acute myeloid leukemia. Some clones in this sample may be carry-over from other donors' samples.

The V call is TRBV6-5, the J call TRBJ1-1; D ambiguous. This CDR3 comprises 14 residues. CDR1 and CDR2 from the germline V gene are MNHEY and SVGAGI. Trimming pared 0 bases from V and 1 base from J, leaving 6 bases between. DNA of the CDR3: TGTGCCAGCAGTTACTCAAGTGCGAACACTGAAGCTTTCTTT. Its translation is CASSYSSANTEAFF.

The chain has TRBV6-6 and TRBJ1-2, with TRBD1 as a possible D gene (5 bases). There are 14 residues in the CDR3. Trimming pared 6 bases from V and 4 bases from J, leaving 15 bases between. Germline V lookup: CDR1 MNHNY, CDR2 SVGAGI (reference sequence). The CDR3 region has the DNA TGTGCCAGCAGCCCCGGGACTCAAAGCTATGGCTACACCTTC. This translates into CASSPGTQSYGYTF.

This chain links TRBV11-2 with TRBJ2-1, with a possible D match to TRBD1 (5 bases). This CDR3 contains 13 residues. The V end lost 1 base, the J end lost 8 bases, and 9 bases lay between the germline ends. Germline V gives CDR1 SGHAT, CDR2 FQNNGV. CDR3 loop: CASSLGRVDEQFF. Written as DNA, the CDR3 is TGTGCCAGCAGCTTAGGCAGGGTGGATGAGCAGTTCTTC. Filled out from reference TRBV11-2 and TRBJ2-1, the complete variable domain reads EAGVAQSPRYKIIEKRQSVAFWCNPISGHATLYWYQQILGQGPKLLIQFQNNGVVDDSQLPKDRFSAERLKGVDSTLKIQPAKLEDSAVYLCASSLGRVDEQFFGPGTRLTVL.

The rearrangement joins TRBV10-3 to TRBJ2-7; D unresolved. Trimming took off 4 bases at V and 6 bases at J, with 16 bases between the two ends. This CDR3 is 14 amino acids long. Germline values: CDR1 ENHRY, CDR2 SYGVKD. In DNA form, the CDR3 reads TGTGCCATCAGTGTCCAACCGGATTCCGGCGAGCAGTACTTC. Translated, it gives CAISVQPDSGEQYF.

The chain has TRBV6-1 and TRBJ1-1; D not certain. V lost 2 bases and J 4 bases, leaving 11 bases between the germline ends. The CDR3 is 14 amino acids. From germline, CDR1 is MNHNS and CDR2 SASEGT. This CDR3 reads CASSERVVGTEAFF. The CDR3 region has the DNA TGTGCCAGCAGTGAAAGGGTCGTCGGCACTGAAGCTTTCTTT.

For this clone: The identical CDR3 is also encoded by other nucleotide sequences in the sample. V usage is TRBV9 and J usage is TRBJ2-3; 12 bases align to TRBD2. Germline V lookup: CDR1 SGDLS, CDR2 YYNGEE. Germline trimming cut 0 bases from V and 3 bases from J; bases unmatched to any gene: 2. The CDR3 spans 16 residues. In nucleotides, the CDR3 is TGTGCCAGCAGCGTAGTCCTAGCGGGGGGGACAGATACGCAGTATTTT. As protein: CASSVVLAGGTDTQYF.

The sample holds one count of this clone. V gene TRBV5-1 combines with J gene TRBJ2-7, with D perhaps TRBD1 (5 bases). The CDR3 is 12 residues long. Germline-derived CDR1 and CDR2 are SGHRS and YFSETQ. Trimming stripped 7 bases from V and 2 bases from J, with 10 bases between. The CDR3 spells CASSQAPYEQYF. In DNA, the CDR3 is TGCGCCAGCTCACAGGCCCCCTACGAGCAGTACTTC.

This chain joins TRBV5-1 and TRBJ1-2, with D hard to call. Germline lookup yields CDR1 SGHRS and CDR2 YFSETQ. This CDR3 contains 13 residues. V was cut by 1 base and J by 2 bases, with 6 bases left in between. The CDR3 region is CASSLSDNYGYTF. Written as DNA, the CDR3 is TGCGCCAGCAGCTTGTCCGACAACTATGGCTACACCTTC.

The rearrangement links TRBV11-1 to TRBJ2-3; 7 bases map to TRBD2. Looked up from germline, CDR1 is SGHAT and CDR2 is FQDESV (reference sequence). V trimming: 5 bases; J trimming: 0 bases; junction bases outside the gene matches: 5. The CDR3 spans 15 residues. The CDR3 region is CASSKSGVSTDTQYF. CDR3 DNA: TGTGCCAGCAGCAAGAGCGGGGTTAGCACAGATACGCAGTATTTT.

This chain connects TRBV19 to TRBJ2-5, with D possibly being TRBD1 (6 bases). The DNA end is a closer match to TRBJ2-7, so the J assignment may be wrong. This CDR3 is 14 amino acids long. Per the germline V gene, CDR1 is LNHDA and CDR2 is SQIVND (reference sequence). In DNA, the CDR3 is TGTGCCAGTAGTGCGCCAGGGGCCGGATACGAGCAGTACTTC. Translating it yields CASSAPGAGYEQYF.

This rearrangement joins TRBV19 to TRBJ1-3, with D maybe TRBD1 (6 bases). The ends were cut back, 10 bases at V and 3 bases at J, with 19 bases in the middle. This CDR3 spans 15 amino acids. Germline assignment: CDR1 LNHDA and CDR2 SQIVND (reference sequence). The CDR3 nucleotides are TGTGCCACCTCGCCGGGGGGGGCGTTTGGAAACACCATATATTTT. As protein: CATSPGGAFGNTIYF.

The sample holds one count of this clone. The DNA for the CDR3 is TGTGCCAGTAGTCTTATATTCGGGACAGCAAACTATGGCTACACCTTC. Protein: CASSLIFGTANYGYTF. This chain connects TRBV19 to TRBJ1-2; TRBD1 aligns across 7 bases. The CDR3 is 16 amino acids. CDR1 LNHDA and CDR2 SQIVND come from the germline V gene (reference sequence). The V gene end was trimmed by 5 bases and the J gene end by 2 bases; junction bases not matched to a gene: 11.

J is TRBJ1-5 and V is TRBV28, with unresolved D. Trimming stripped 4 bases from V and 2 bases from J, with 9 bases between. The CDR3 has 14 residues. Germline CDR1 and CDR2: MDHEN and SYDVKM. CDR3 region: CASSSGKGNQPQHF. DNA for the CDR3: TGTGCCAGCAGTTCCGGGAAGGGCAATCAGCCCCAGCATTTT. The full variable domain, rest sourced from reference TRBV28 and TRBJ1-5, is DVKVTQSSRYLVKRTGEKVFLECVQDMDHENMFWYRQDPGLGLRLIYFSYDVKMKEKGDIPEGYSVSREKKERFSLILESASTNQTSMYLCASSSGKGNQPQHFGDGTRLSIL.

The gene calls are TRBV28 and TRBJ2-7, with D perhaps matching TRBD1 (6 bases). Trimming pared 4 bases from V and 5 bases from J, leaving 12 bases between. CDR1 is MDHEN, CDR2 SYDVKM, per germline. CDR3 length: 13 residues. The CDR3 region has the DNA TGTGCCAGCAGTTACAGGGAAAACCACGAGCAGTACTTC. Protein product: CASSYRENHEQYF.

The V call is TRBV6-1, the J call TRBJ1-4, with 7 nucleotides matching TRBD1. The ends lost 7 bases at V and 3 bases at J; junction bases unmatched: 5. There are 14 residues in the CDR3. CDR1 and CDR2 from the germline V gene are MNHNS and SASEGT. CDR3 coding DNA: TGTGCCAGCAATAGAGGACAGGCTAATGAAAAACTGTTTTTT. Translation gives CASNRGQANEKLFF.

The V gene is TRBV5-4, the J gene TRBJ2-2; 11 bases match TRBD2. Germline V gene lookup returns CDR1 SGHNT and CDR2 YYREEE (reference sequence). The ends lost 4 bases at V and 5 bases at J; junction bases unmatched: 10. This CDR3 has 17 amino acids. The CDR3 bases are TGTGCCAGCAGCGGGGGGGGACTAGCGGTTAGTACCGGGGAGCTGTTTTTT. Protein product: CASSGGGLAVSTGELFF.

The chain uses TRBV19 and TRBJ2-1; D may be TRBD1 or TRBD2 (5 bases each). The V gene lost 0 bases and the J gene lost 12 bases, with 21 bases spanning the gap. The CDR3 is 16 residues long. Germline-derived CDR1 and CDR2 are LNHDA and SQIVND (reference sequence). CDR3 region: CASSIERGAVFAAQFF. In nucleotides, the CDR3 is TGTGCCAGTAGTATAGAGAGGGGAGCGGTCTTTGCCGCGCAGTTCTTC. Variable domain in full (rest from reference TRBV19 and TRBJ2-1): DGGITQSPKYLFRKEGQNVTLSCEQNLNHDAMYWYRQDPGQGLRLIYYSQIVNDFQKGDIAEGYSVSREKKESFPLTVTSAQKNPTAFYLCASSIERGAVFAAQFFGPGTRLTVL.

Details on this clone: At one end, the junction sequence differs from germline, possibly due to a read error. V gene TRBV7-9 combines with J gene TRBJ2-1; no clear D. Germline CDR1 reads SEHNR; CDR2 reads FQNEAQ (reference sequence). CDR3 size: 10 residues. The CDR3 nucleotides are TGTGCCAGCAGCTTGGTTCCGAGGATCTTC. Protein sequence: CASSLVPRIF.

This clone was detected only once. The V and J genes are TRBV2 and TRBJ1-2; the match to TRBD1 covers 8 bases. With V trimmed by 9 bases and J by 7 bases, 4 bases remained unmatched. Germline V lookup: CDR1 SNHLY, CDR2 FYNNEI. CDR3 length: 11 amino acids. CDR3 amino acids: CARGQGRGYTF. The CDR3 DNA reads TGTGCCAGAGGACAGGGACGTGGCTACACCTTC. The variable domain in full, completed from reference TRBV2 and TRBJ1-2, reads EPEVTQTPSHQVTQMGQEVILRCVPISNHLYFYWYRQILGQKVEFLVSFYNNEISEKSEIFDDQFSVERPDGSNFTLKIRSTKLEDSAMYFCARGQGRGYTFGSGTRLTVV.

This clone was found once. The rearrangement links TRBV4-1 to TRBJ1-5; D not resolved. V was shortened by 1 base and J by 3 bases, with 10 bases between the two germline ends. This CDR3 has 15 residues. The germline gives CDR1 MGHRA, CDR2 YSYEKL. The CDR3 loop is CASSQAYSTNQPQHF. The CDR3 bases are TGCGCCAGCAGCCAAGCATACAGTACCAATCAGCCCCAGCATTTT.

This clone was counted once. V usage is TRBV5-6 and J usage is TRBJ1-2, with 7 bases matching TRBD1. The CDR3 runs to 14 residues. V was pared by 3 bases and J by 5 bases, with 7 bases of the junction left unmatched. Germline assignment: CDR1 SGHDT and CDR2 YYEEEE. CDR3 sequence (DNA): TGTGCCAGCAGCTACAGGGGCGACGCATATGGCTACACCTTC. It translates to CASSYRGDAYGYTF.

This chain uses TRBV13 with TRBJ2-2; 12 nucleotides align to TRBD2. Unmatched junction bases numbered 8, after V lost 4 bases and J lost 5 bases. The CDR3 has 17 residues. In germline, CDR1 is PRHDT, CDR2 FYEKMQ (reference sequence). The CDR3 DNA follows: TGTGCCAGCAGCTGGGGACTAGCGGGTAGCTCTACCGGGGAGCTGTTTTTT. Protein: CASSWGLAGSSTGELFF.